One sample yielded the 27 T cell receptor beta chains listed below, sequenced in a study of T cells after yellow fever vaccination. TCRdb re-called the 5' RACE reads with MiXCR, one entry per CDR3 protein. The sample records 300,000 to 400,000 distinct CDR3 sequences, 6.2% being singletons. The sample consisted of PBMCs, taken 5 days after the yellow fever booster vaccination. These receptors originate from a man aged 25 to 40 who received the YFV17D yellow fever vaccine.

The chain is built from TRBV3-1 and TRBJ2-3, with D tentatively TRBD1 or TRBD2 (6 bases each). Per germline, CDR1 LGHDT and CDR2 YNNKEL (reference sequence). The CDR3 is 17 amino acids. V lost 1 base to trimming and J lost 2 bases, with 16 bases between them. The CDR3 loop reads CASSQGIPGASTDTQYF. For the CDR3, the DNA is TGTGCCAGCAGCCAAGGAATCCCGGGGGCGTCCACAGATACGCAGTATTTT.

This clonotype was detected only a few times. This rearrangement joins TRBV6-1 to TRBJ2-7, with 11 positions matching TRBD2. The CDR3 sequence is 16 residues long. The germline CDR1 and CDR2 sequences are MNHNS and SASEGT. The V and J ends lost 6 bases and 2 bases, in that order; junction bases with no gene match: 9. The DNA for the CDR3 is TGTGCCAGCAGCACCGGGACTAGCGGTGCCCCCTACGAGCAGTACTTC. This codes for CASSTGTSGAPYEQYF.

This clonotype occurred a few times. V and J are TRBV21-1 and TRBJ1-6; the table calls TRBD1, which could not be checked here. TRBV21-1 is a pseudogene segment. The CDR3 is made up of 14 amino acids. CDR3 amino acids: CASSQGRFGSPLHF. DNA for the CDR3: TGTGCCAGCAGCCAGGGGAGGTTTGGATCACCCCTCCACTTT.

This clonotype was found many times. CDR3 nucleotides: TGCGCCAGCAGCTTGGTCCTGGACAGAGTGAACTATGGCTACACCTTC. Translated, it gives CASSLVLDRVNYGYTF. This rearrangement joins TRBV5-1 to TRBJ1-2; D perhaps matches TRBD1 (6 bases). V shed 0 bases and J shed 2 bases, with 14 bases lying between them. CDR1 is SGHRS, CDR2 YFSETQ, per germline. The CDR3 totals 16 residues.

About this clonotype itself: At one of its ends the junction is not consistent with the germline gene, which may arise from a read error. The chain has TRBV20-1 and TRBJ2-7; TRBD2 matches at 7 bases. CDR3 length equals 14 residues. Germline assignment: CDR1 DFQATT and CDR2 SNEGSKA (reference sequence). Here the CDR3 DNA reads TGCAGTGCTAGTGAAAGCGGGACCAACTACGAGCAGAACTTC. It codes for CSASESGTNYEQNF.

The CDR3 DNA reads TGTGCCAGCAGGACTACTAGCGGGAGGGCAGATACGCAGTATTTT. Its translation is CASRTTSGRADTQYF. This chain uses TRBV6-1 with TRBJ2-3, with 13 bases matching TRBD2. CDR3 length: 15 residues. Looked up from germline, CDR1 is MNHNS and CDR2 is SASEGT. The trim removed 6 bases at V and 4 bases at J, leaving 4 bases unmatched.

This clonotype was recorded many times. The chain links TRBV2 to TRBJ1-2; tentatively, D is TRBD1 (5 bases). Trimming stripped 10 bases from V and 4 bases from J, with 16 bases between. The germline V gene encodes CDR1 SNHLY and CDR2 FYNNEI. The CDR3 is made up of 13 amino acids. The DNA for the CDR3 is TGTGCCAACCGGGACCCCTGGGGCTATGGCTACACCTTC. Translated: CANRDPWGYGYTF.

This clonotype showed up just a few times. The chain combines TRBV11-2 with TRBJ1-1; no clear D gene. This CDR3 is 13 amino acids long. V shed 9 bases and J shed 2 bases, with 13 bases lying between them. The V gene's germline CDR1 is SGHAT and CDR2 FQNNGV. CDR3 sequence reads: CASTRGANTEAFF. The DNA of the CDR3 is TGTGCCAGTACCCGAGGAGCCAACACTGAAGCTTTCTTT.

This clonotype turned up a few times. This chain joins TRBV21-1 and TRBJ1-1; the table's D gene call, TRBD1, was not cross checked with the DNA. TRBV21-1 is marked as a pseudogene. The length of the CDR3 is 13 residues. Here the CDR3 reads CASSLPEGMEAFF. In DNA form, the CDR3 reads TGTGCCAGCAGTCTCCCAGAGGGGATGGAAGCTTTCTTT.

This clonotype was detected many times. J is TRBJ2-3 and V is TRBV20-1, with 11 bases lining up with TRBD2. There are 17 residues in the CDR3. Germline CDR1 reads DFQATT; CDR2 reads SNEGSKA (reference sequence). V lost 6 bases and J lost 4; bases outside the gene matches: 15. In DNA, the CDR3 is TGCAGTGCGCAGCCTACTAGCGGGAGAGGGGTTCCAGATACGCAGTATTTT. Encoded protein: CSAQPTSGRGVPDTQYF.

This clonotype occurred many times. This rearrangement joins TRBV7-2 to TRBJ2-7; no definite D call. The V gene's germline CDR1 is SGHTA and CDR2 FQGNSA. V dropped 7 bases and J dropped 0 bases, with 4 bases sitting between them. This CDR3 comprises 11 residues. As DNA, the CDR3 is TGTGCCAGCACCAACTCCTACGAGCAGTACTTC. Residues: CASTNSYEQYF.

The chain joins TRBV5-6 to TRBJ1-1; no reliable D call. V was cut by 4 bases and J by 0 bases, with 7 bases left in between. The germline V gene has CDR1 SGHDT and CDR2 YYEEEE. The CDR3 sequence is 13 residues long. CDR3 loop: CASSPHLNTEAFF. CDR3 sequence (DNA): TGTGCCAGCAGCCCCCACTTGAACACTGAAGCTTTCTTT.

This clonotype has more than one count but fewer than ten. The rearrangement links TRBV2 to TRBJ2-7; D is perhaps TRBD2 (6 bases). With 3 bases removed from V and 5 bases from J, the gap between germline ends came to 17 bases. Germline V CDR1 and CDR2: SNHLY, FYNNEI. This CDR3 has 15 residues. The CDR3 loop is CASSDGTVEPHEQYF. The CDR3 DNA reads TGTGCCAGCAGTGACGGGACTGTAGAACCCCACGAGCAGTACTTC.

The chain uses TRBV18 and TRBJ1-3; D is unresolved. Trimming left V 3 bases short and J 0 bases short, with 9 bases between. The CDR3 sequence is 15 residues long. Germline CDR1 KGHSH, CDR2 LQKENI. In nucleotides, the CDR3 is TGTGCCAGCTCACCCGGACTGACCTCTGGAAACACCATATATTTT. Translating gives CASSPGLTSGNTIYF.

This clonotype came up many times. In DNA form, the CDR3 reads TGTGCCAGCACCTCTTCCATAGCAGAAAACACCGGGGAGCTGTTTTTT. Amino acids: CASTSSIAENTGELFF. The gene calls are TRBV5-4 and TRBJ2-2, with no clear D. Deletions cut 6 bases from V and 2 bases from J, with 17 bases between. The CDR3 consists of 16 residues. Germline CDR1 SGHNT, CDR2 YYREEE (reference sequence).

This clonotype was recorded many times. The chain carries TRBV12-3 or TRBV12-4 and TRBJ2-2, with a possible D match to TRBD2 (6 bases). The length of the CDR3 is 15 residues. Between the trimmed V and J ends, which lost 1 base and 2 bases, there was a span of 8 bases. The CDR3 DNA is TGTGCCAGCAGTTTAGGTAGCGGAAACACCGGGGAGCTGTTTTTT. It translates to CASSLGSGNTGELFF.

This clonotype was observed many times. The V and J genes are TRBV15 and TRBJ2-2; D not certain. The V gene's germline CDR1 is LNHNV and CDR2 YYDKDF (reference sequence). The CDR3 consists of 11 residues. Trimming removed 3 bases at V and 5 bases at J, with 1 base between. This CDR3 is CATSRTGELFF. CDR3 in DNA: TGTGCCACCAGCAGGACCGGGGAGCTGTTTTTT.

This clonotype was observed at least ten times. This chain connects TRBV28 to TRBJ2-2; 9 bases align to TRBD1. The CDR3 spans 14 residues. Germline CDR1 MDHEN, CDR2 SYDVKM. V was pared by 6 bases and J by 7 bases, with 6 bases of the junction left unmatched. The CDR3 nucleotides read TGTGCCAGCAGAAATCAGGGACAGGGCGGGGAGCTGTTTTTT. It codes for CASRNQGQGGELFF.

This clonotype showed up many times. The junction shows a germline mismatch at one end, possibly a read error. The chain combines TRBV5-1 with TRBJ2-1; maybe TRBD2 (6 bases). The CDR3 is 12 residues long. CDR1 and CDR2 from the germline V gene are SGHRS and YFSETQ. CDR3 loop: CASSPGGNEQFF. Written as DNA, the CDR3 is TGTGCCAGCAGCCCTGGGGGGAATGAGCAGTTCTTC.

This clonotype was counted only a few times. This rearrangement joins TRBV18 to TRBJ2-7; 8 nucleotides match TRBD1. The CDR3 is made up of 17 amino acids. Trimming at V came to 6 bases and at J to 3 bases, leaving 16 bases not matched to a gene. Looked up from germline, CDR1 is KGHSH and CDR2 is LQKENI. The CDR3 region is CASSPGWTGQRNYEQYF. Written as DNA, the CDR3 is TGTGCCAGCTCCCCCGGATGGACAGGGCAAAGGAACTACGAGCAGTACTTC.

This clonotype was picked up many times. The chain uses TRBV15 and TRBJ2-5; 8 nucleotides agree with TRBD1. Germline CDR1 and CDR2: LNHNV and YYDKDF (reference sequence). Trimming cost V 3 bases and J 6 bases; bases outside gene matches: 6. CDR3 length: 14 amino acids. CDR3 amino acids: CATSRDRVTKTQYF. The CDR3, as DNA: TGTGCCACCAGCAGGGACAGGGTGACAAAGACCCAGTACTTC.

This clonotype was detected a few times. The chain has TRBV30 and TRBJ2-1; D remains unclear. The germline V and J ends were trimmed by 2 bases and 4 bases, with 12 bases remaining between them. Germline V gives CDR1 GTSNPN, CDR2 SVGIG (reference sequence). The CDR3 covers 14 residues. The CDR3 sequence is CAWSTGLGYNEQFF. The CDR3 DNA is TGTGCCTGGAGTACCGGGTTGGGGTACAATGAGCAGTTCTTC.

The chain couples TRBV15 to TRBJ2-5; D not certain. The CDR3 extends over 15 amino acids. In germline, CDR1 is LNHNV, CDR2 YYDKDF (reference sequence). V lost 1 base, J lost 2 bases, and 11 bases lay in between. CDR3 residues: CATSRGGIRQETQYF. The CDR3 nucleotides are TGTGCCACCAGCAGAGGGGGAATTAGGCAAGAGACCCAGTACTTC. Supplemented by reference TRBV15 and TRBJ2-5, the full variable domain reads DAMVIQNPRYQVTQFGKPVTLSCSQTLNHNVMYWYQQKSSQAPKLLFHYYDKDFNNEADTPDNFQSRRPNTSFCFLDIRSPGLGDTAMYLCATSRGGIRQETQYFGPGTRLLVL.

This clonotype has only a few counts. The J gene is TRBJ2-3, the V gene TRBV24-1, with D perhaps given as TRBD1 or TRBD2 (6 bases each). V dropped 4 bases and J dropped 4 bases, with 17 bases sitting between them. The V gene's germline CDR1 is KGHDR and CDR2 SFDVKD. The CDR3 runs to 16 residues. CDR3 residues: CATSESLTRGADTQYF. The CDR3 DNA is TGTGCCACCAGTGAGTCCCTGACTAGGGGGGCAGATACGCAGTATTTT.

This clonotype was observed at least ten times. The CDR3 DNA is TGTGCCAGCAGCCTCAATGAGCAGTTCTTC. Its protein is CASSLNEQFF. The chain couples TRBV14 to TRBJ2-1, with D unclear. Germline loops: CDR1 SGHDN, CDR2 FVKESK. The CDR3 runs 10 residues. The ends were cut back, 4 bases at V and 6 bases at J, with 1 base in the middle.

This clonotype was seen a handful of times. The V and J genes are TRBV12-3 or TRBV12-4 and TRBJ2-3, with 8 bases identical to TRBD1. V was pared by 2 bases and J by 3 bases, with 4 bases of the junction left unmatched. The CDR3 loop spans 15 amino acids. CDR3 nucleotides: TGTGCCAGCAGTTTACTCGACAGGGGAACAGATACGCAGTATTTT. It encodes CASSLLDRGTDTQYF.

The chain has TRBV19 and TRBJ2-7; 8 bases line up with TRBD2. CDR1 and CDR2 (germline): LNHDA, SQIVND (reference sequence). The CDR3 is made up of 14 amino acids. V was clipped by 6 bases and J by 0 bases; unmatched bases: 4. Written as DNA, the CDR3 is TGTGCCAGTAGATTAGCGGGAAGCTCCTACGAGCAGTACTTC. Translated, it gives CASRLAGSSYEQYF.